Described below is a single T cell receptor beta chain sequence and its context. V lost 2 bases, J lost 9 bases, and 11 bases stayed unmatched. Germline V gene data show CDR1 as SNHLY and CDR2 as FYNNEI. The CDR3 loop spans 16 amino acids. This specimen comes from a study of blood T cell repertoires in COVID-19. Per the study methods: From reference gene primer amplification, estimates of nucleated cell counts were derived. Generated by immunoSEQ multiplex PCR, the TCRdb table keeps only in-frame clones and is missing some. That table furnishes V, J and clone size, whereas the DNA furnished D and trimming. The data show tens of thousands of clones, over 60% seen once.

Sample: peripheral blood. The chain uses TRBV2 and TRBJ2-1; 9 positions agree with TRBD2. The sequence was obtained from a human donor in a cohort sampled during active COVID-19. CDR3 sequence reads: CASSERGGGAGVEQFF. CDR3 nucleotide sequence: TGTGCCAGCAGTGAACGTGGCGGGGGGGCCGGTGTTGAGCAGTTCTTC.